This record concerns one T cell receptor (beta chain) sequence. V dropped 10 bases and J dropped 7 bases, with 17 bases sitting between them. The CDR3 is 13 amino acids. Germline lookup yields CDR1 MNHEY and CDR2 SMNVEV (reference sequence). This sample is part of a study of T cells of healthy individuals. A single record per CDR3 protein comes from TCRdb applying MiXCR to the 5' RACE reads. The data hold about 60,000 distinct CDR3 sequences, with roughly 15% observed a single time. This receptor was taken from a human donor in good health. The chain couples TRBV27 to TRBJ2-1; D might be TRBD1 or TRBD2, each matching 6 bases. This CDR3 is CAILGGPGNEQFF. DNA for the CDR3: TGTGCCATCCTAGGGGGGCCAGGGAATGAGCAGTTCTTC.